The entry that follows covers one T cell receptor beta chain sequence. Its antigen remains unidentified. This may be a read error, as it is one base from a much larger clone. The authors split each subset's genomic DNA evenly across several immunoSEQ plates. Under the authors' procedure: Filtering differed for immunoSEQ, which gave only junction sequences without quality scores. Data came from immunoSEQ multiplex PCR; TCRdb stores just in-frame clones and leaves some out. The V and J calls and the clone size are those of that table, but D and trimming were determined from the DNA. The sample consists of about 1.1 million clones, 77% of them appearing once. The entry originates in a study of shared clonotypes between healthy human individuals. Turning to the study itself: CD4 naive and memory got three plates each, CD8 naive two, CD8 memory one. Study outcomes and limitations: Even with large depth, rarefaction showed that sorted-subset sequencing was incomplete.

The CDR3 extends over 17 amino acids. Germline V gene lookup returns CDR1 MDHEN and CDR2 SYDVKM. This sequence was found in a man aged 18 to 29 in good health. Some clones in this sample may be carry-over from other donors' samples. The sample consisted of memory CD4+ T cells from PBMCs. Subset in this sample: CD45RA-negative fraction. The chain combines TRBV28 with TRBJ1-5; D is uncertain. This chain's CDR3 is CANSSKPAFSSNQPQHF. CDR3 nucleotide sequence: TGTGCCAACAGTTCTAAACCCGCCTTTAGCAGCAATCAGCCCCAGCATTTT.